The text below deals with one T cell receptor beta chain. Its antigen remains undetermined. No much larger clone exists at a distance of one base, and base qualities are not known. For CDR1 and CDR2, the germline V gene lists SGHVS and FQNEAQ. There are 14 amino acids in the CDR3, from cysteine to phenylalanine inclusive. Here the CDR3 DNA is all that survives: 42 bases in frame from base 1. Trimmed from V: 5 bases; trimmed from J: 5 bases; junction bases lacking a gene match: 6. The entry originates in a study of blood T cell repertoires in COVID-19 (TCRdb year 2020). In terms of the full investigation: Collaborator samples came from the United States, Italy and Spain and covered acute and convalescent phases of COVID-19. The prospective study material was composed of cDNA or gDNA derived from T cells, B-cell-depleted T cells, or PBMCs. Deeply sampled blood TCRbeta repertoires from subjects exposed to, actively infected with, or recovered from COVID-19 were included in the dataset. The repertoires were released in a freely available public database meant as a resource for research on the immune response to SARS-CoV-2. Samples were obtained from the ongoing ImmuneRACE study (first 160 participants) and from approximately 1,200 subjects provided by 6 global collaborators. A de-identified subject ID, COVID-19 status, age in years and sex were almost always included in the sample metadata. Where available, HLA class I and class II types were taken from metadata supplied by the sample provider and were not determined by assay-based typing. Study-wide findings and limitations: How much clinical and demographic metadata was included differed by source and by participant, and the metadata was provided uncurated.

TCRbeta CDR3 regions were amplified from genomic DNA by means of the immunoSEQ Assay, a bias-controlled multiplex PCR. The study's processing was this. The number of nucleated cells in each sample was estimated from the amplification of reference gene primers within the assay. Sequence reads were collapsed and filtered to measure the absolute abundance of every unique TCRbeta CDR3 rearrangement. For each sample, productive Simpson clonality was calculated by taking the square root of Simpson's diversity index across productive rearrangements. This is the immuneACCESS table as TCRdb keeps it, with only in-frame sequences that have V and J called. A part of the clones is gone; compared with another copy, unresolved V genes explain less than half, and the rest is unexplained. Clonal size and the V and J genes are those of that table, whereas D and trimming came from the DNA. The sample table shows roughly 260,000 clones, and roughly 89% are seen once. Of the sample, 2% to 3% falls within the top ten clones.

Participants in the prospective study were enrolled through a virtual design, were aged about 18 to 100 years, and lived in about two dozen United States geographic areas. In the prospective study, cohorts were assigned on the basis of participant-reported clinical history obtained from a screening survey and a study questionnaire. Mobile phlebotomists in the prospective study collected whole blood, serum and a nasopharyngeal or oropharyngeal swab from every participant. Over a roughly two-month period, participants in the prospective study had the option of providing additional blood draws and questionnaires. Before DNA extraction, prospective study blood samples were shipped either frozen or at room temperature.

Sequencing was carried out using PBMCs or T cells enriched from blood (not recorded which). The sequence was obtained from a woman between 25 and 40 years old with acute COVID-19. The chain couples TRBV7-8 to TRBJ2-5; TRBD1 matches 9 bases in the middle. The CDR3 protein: CASSPQGALETQYF. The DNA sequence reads TGTGCCAGCAGCCCACAGGGGGCACTGGAGACCCAGTACTTC. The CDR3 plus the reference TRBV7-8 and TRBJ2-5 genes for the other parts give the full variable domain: GAGVSQSPRYKVAKRGQDVALRCDPISGHVSLFWYQQALGQGPEFLTYFQNEAQLDKSGLPSDRFFAERPEGSVSTLKIQRTQQEDSAVYLCASSPQGALETQYFGPGTRLLVL.